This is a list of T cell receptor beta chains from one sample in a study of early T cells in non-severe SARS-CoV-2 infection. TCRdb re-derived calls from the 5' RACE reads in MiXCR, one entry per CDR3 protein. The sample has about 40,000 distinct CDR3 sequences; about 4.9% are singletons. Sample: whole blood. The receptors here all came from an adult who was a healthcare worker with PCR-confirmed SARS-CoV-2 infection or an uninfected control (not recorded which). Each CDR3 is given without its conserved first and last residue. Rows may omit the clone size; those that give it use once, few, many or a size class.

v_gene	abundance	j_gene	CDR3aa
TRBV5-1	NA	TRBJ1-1	ASSLEGQKNTEAF
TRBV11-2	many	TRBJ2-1	ASSRMTSGRFDEQF
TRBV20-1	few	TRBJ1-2	SARRGNSYGYT
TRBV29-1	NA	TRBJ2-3	SVVFGDTQY
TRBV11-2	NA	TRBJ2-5	ASSLVVRVGETQY
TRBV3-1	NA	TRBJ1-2	ASSQRDSSGYA
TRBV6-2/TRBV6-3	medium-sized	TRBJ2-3	ASSKGGQGHFTDTQY
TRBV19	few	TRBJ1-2	ASSTGQGVGYT
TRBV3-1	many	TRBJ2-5	ASGKTSGTQETQY
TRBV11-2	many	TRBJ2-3	ASSLGSRQADTQY
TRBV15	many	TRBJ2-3	ATSRDAGASTDTQY
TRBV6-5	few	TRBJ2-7	ASSPTRPGQGIYEQY
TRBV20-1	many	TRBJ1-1	SARVETFSSNTEAF
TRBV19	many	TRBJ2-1	ASSSINSYNEQF
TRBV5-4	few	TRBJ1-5	ASSLGGASQPQH
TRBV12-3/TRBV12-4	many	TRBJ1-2	ASSPTRQGTDYGYT
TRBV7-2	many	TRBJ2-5	ASSRSGTRGETQY
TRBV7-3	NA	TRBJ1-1	ASSPNRGLEAF
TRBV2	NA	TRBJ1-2	ASSDSPTGYT
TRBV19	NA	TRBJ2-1	ASSWDQSSYNEQF
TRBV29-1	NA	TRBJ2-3	SVGAGVGTDTQY
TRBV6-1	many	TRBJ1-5	AVPTGSGNRPQH
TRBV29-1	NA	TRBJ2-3	SVERQGLSTDTQY
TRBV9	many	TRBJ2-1	ASSVANADKYNEQF
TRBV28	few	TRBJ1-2	ASSRFGTVLDYGYT
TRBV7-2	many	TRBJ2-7	ASSLDSSGTYEQY
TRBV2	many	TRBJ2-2	ASSEEGYFTGELF
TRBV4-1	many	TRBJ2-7	ASSLGPSSYEQY
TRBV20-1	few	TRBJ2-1	SAPPKQGGYNEQF
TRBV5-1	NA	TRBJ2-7	ASSGTGGTYEQY
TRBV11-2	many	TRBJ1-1	ASSLAGVVATDTEAF
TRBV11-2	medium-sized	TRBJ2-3	ASSLGGGTGDTQY
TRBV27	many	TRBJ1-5	ASSLSGFNQPQH
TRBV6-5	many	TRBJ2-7	ASRPGTGGKYEQY
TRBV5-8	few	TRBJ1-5	ASTKGWQPQH
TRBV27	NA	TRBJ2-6	ASSSGTGESGANVLT
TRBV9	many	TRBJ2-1	ASSPIAGDSYNEQF
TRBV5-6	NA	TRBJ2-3	ASSLETVWGWTQY
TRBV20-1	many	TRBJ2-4	SARSLAGNNIQY